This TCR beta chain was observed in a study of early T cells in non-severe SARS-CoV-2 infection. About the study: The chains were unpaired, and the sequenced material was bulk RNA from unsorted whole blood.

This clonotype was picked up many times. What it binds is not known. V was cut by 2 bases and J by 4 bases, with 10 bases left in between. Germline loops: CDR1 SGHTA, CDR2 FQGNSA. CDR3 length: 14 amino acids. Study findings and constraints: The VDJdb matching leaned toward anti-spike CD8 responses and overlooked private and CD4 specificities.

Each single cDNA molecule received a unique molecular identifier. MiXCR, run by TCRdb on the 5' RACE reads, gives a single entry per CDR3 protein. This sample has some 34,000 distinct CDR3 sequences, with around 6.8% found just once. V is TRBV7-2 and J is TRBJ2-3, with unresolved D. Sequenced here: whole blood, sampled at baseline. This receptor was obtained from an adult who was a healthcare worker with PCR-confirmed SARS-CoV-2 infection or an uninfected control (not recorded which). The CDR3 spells CASSLTMGADTQYF. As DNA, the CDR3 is TGTGCCAGCAGCTTAACCATGGGTGCAGATACGCAGTATTTT.